This is a list of T cell receptor beta chains from one sample in a study of blood T cell repertoires in COVID-19. TCRdb's copy holds only in-frame clones and misses some; the assay was immunoSEQ multiplex PCR. The data hold around 64,000 clones, with 80% to 85% observed a single time. Sequenced sample: peripheral blood. The receptors shown here come from a human donor in a cohort sampled during active COVID-19. The CDR3 runs from the conserved cysteine through the conserved F or W. A D gene is named only where the DNA matches it firmly. Rows give clone size only sometimes, using once, few, many, or a class for an expanded clone.

>TRBV5-6|TRBJ1-5|.|.
CASSLGAFYSNQPQHF
TGTGCCAGCAGCTTGGGCGCCTTTTATAGCAATCAGCCCCAGCATTTT
>TRBV30|TRBJ2-7|.|.
CAWSAVYEQYF
TGTGCCTGGAGTGCTGTTTACGAGCAGTACTTC
>TRBV19|TRBJ2-3|.|.
CASSMSVGASTDTQYF
TGTGCCAGTAGTATGAGTGTGGGGGCTAGCACAGATACGCAGTATTTT
>TRBV2|TRBJ2-7|.|TRBD1
CASRLGQGVGYEQYF
TGTGCCAGCAGGCTGGGACAGGGGGTCGGGTACGAGCAGTACTTC
>TRBV2|TRBJ1-4|.|TRBD1
CASRAFHRGANEKLFF
TGTGCCAGCAGAGCATTCCACAGGGGGGCCAATGAAAAACTGTTTTTT
>TRBV4-1|TRBJ2-5|once|TRBD1
CASSQEGQGRETQYF
TGCGCCAGCAGCCAAGAGGGACAGGGGAGAGAGACCCAGTACTTC
>TRBV7-7|TRBJ2-1|.|TRBD2
CASSLAASGGLHEQFF
TGTGCCAGCAGCTTAGCGGCTAGCGGGGGCCTACATGAGCAGTTCTTC
>TRBV6-6|TRBJ1-1|.|.
CASRPGDRRSTEAFF
TGTGCCAGCAGGCCAGGGGACCGGCGGAGCACTGAAGCTTTCTTT
>TRBV30|TRBJ1-2|.|TRBD1
CAWSVSRTGENYGYTF
TGTGCCTGGAGTGTATCACGAACAGGGGAGAACTATGGCTACACCTTC
>TRBV28|TRBJ1-2|.|.
CASSQVPNYGYTF
TGTGCCAGCAGCCAGGTCCCAAACTATGGCTACACCTTC
>TRBV11-1|TRBJ1-1|.|.
CASSLRLLETEAFF
TGTGCCAGCAGCTTACGGTTGCTTGAAACTGAAGCTTTCTTT
>TRBV13|TRBJ1-6|.|TRBD1
CATHDRVVSPLHF
TGTGCTACCCACGACAGGGTGGTTTCACCCCTCCACTTT
>TRBV9|TRBJ2-3|.|.
CASSVTDAGSTDTQYF
TGTGCCAGCAGCGTAACCGACGCAGGGAGCACAGATACGCAGTATTTT
>TRBV6-5|TRBJ2-7|.|TRBD2
CASSRTSGDSYEQYF
TGTGCCAGCAGCCGGACTAGCGGGGACTCCTACGAGCAGTACTTC
>TRBV30|TRBJ1-2|.|.
CAWSPGEAGYTF
TGTGCCTGGAGTCCCGGCGAGGCTGGCTACACCTTC
>TRBV10-1|TRBJ1-2|.|.
CASGDRFGGGYTF
TGCGCCAGCGGAGACAGGTTTGGTGGCGGCTACACCTTC
>TRBV27|TRBJ2-5|.|TRBD2
CASSLRRQGGETQYF
TGTGCCAGCAGTTTAAGAAGGCAGGGAGGGGAGACCCAGTACTTC
>TRBV6-5|TRBJ1-3|once|.
CASHREGGNTIYF
TGTGCCAGCCACAGGGAGGGTGGAAACACCATATATTTT
>TRBV4-2|TRBJ1-3|once|.
CASTTRGISGNTIYF
TGTGCCAGCACTACCAGGGGCATATCTGGAAACACCATATATTTT
>TRBV3-1/TRBV3-2|TRBJ2-5|once|TRBD1
CASSQENDRGREETQYF
TGTGCCAGCAGCCAAGAAAATGACAGGGGCAGAGAAGAGACCCAGTACTTC
>TRBV5-1|TRBJ1-6|.|.
CASSPAGAYNSPLHF
TGCGCCAGCAGCCCCGCGGGGGCCTATAATTCACCCCTCCACTTT
>TRBV5-1|TRBJ2-2|.|.
CASSLDQGGTGELFF
TGCGCCAGCAGCTTGGATCAGGGTGGCACCGGGGAGCTGTTTTTT
>TRBV4-1|TRBJ1-1|.|TRBD1
CASSQEAGRGPFLEAFF
TGCGCCAGCAGCCAAGAGGCGGGCAGGGGGCCATTTCTTGAAGCTTTCTTT
>TRBV5-1|TRBJ2-7|few|.
CASSYTGSNYDEQYF
TGCGCCAGCAGCTACACTGGGTCGAACTACGACGAGCAGTACTTC
>TRBV5-6|TRBJ2-3|.|.
CASSRGGRAQYF
TGTGCCAGCAGCCGTGGCGGGCGGGCGCAGTATTTT
>TRBV11-2|TRBJ2-1|.|TRBD2
CASSFDLLAGKNEQFF
TGTGCCAGCAGCTTCGACCTACTAGCGGGGAAGAATGAGCAGTTCTTC
>TRBV5-1|TRBJ2-1|.|.
CASSPGDEQFF
TGCGCCAGCAGCCCGGGGGATGAGCAGTTCTTC
>TRBV3-1/TRBV3-2|TRBJ2-3|.|.
CASSQEGGTQYF
TGTGCCAGCAGCCAAGAGGGAGGTACGCAGTATTTT
>TRBV28|TRBJ1-1|.|.
CATQIMNTEAFF
TGTGCCACCCAGATCATGAACACTGAAGCTTTCTTT
>TRBV5-1|TRBJ2-6|.|TRBD1
CASRLRDRGFGGANVLTF
TGCGCCAGCAGGTTGAGGGACAGGGGGTTCGGTGGGGCCAACGTCCTGACTTTC
>TRBV4-1|TRBJ2-5|.|TRBD2
CASSPLGTSGSRETQYF
TGCGCCAGCAGCCCCCTGGGGACTAGCGGGTCCCGCGAGACCCAGTACTTC
>TRBV5-1|TRBJ2-1|.|TRBD2
CASSPGLAGANGFF
TGCGCCAGCAGCCCAGGACTAGCGGGGGCCAACGGGTTCTTC
>TRBV5-1|TRBJ1-5|.|TRBD1
CASSLDPGGLSNQPQHF
TGCGCCAGCAGCTTGGATCCAGGGGGCTTAAGCAATCAGCCCCAGCATTTT
>TRBV6-5|TRBJ1-6|.|TRBD1
CASTRGGQGYSPLHF
TGTGCCAGCACCCGAGGTGGACAGGGGTATTCACCCCTCCACTTT
>TRBV7-8|TRBJ2-1|.|.
CASSLARDTAGREQFF
TGTGCCAGCAGCTTAGCTAGGGACACGGCCGGGCGGGAGCAGTTCTTC
>TRBV19|TRBJ2-1|.|TRBD1
CASSTTYRGRAYNEQFF
TGTGCCAGTAGTACCACCTACAGGGGGCGAGCCTACAATGAGCAGTTCTTC
>TRBV5-1|TRBJ1-2|.|TRBD1
CASSSGQGAYGYTF
TGCGCCAGCAGCTCCGGACAGGGGGCTTATGGCTACACCTTC
>TRBV15|TRBJ2-2|once|TRBD2
CATSPGLDLTGELFF
TGTGCCACCAGTCCGGGACTAGACCTCACCGGGGAGCTGTTTTTT
>TRBV9|TRBJ2-1|many|.
CASSFKTDKQFF
TGTGCCAGCAGCTTTAAGACGGACAAGCAGTTCTTC
>TRBV27|TRBJ2-1|.|TRBD2
CASSSLPAGGYNEQFF
TGTGCCAGCAGTTCCCTCCCAGCGGGGGGGTACAATGAGCAGTTCTTC
>TRBV6-6|TRBJ2-2|.|.
CASSYVQGTGELFF
TGTGCCAGCAGTTATGTTCAGGGGACCGGGGAGCTGTTTTTT
>TRBV13|TRBJ1-2|.|.
CASSLGAFSGYTF
TGTGCCAGCAGCTTAGGGGCCTTCTCTGGCTACACCTTC
>TRBV23-1|TRBJ2-2|.|.
CASSHAGRPGELFF
TGCGCCAGCAGTCACGCAGGGCGCCCCGGGGAGCTGTTTTTT
>TRBV11-2|TRBJ2-7|once|.
CATALRHEQYF
TGTGCCACTGCGTTGAGGCACGAGCAGTACTTC
>TRBV11-2|TRBJ1-2|.|.
CASSLGAGSAGYTF
TGTGCCAGCAGCTTAGGGGCGGGATCGGCTGGCTACACCTTC
>TRBV11-1|TRBJ1-2|.|.
CASSAPQTGDYGYTF
TGTGCCAGCAGCGCACCTCAGACAGGTGACTATGGCTACACCTTC
>TRBV30|TRBJ1-1|.|.
CAWSARTGYSLDTEAFF
TGTGCCTGGAGTGCGCGAACAGGGTACAGTTTGGACACTGAAGCTTTCTTT